This T cell receptor (beta chain) comes out of a study of TIL therapy for anti-PD-1-resistant metastatic lung cancer. As for the study in general: Tumors had a median PD-L1 proportion score of 4.5% to 7%. Half of patients were current or former smokers. General study points: TIL cultures after expansion showed higher clonality and lower diversity than baseline tumor (median 6% vs 31%).

Sample time point: pre-treatment sample, taken before nivolumab and TIL therapy. The tumor samples were excised metastases, mostly pleural nodules or supraclavicular lymph nodes. Progressing patients received lymphodepletion, expanded TIL infusion and IL-2. The immunoSEQ assay was v3. The data were produced by immunoSEQ multiplex PCR, yet TCRdb's version contains in-frame clones alone and is incomplete. The profile shows about 50,000 clones, around 64% of them singletons. Points on this clone: The antigen is undetermined.

This sequence originates from a person aged 25 to 85 with non-small cell lung cancer. The specimen comprised tumor tissue, sampled at baseline.

CDR3 sequence: CASSKTGNYGYTF. CDR3 DNA: TGTGCCAGCAGTAAGACAGGGAACTATGGCTACACCTTC. The V and J genes are TRBV6-5 and TRBJ1-2, with TRBD1 matching 7 bases. Germline V gene data show CDR1 as MNHEY and CDR2 as SVGAGI. Trimming took 5 bases from V and 2 from J; bases not matched to a gene: 2. The CDR3 covers 13 residues.